A single T cell receptor (beta chain) is shown here with its context. Its specificity is unknown. The sample is drawn from a study of T cells after yellow fever vaccination. Turning to the study itself: Preparation of fractions with low cell numbers was performed using SMART-Seq v4 Ultra Low Input.

The J segment lost 3 bases and the V segment lost 4 bases, leaving 4 bases of the junction unmatched. The CDR3 has 14 residues. TCR cDNA, made by 5'RACE template switching, carried an added universal primer site and UMIs. Each CDR3 protein is one row after TCRdb ran MiXCR on the 5' RACE reads. The repertoire holds a few hundred thousand distinct CDR3 sequences, with 6.2% as singletons. General study results and limits: Once the booster was given, most primary-vaccination clones reappeared, at more than 95% for CD4 and around 90% for CD8. Highly abundant clonotypes carried over from the bulk population could end up in FACS-sorted repertoires as contaminants.

This material consisted of PBMCs, taken 5 days after the yellow fever booster vaccination. This TCR came from a man aged 25-45 years who received the YFV17D yellow fever vaccine. The chain couples TRBV12-3 or TRBV12-4 to TRBJ2-7, with 9 bases aligning to TRBD2. CDR3: CASSWGLANYEQYF. CDR3 coding DNA: TGTGCCAGCAGTTGGGGACTAGCTAACTACGAGCAGTACTTC.